One and the same sample provided the 17 T cell receptor beta chains below, sequenced in a study of cytomegalovirus exposure and HLA in healthy donors. In the PCR, 60 Vbeta and 13 Jbeta primers were used. Method: immunoSEQ multiplex PCR; TCRdb's copy keeps in-frame clones and lacks some. This sample has more than 150,000 clones, with about 81% found just once. The material sequenced was PBMCs. The source is a man aged 40-49 years in good health and CMV-seronegative.

The V gene is TRBV7-2, the J gene TRBJ1-4; TRBD1 aligns across 8 bases. The junction had 7 bases not matched to a gene; V was cut back by 5 bases and J by 8 bases. The V gene's germline CDR1 is SGHTA and CDR2 FQGNSA. The CDR3 runs 14 residues. CDR3 amino acids: CASSTGQGREKLFF. In DNA form, the CDR3 reads TGTGCCAGCAGCACTGGACAGGGAAGGGAAAAACTGTTTTTT.

CDR3 residues: CASSQEFSPGMRAKNIQYF. The CDR3 DNA follows: TGCGCCAGCAGCCAAGAGTTTTCGCCGGGAATGAGGGCCAAAAACATTCAGTACTTC. The chain combines TRBV4-3 with TRBJ2-4; D may be TRBD2 (5 bases). This CDR3 is 19 amino acids long. Trimming removed 0 bases at V and 1 base at J, with 19 bases between. Germline V lookup: CDR1 LGHNA, CDR2 YSLEER.

The rearrangement uses TRBV28 and TRBJ2-6; no reliable D call. Germline CDR1 is MDHEN and CDR2 is SYDVKM. Trimming pared 6 bases from V and 2 bases from J, leaving 5 bases between. This CDR3 is built from 13 residues. This CDR3 reads CASSYAGANVLTF. DNA for the CDR3: TGTGCCAGCAGCTACGCTGGGGCCAACGTCCTGACTTTC.

J is TRBJ2-3 and V is TRBV30; D might be TRBD2 (6 bases). This CDR3 contains 15 residues. V was clipped by 7 bases and J by 2 bases, with 19 bases between them. Germline V gene data show CDR1 as GTSNPN and CDR2 as SVGIG (reference sequence). For the CDR3, the DNA is TGTGCCTCCCGACTAGACGTTGGGGCCACAGATACGCAGTATTTT. Its protein product is CASRLDVGATDTQYF.

The chain has TRBV18 and TRBJ1-2; D might be TRBD1 (5 bases). The V end lost 4 bases, the J end lost 2 bases, and 17 bases lay between the germline ends. The V gene's germline CDR1 is KGHSH and CDR2 LQKENI. The CDR3 extends over 16 amino acids. CDR3 loop: CASSLNLRGTNYGYTF. Written as DNA, the CDR3 is TGTGCCAGCTCACTGAACTTACGGGGGACCAACTATGGCTACACCTTC.

The chain employs TRBV6-5 and TRBJ1-2; D call uncertain. Deletions cut 6 bases from V and 5 bases from J, with 16 bases between. The CDR3 runs 14 residues. Per germline, CDR1 MNHEY and CDR2 SVGAGI. The chain's CDR3 is CASSRPGGGYGYTF. CDR3 DNA sequence: TGTGCCAGCAGCAGGCCGGGAGGAGGGTATGGCTACACCTTC.

This chain joins TRBV16 and TRBJ1-6; D perhaps matches TRBD1 (6 bases). This CDR3 has 13 amino acids. V gave up 5 bases and J gave up 10 bases, with 12 bases separating them. The germline gives CDR1 KGHSY, CDR2 FQNENV. This CDR3 is CASSGGGASPLHF. CDR3 DNA: TGTGCCAGCAGCGGGGGGGGCGCCTCACCCCTCCACTTT.

The chain joins TRBV25-1 to TRBJ2-2, with 9 bases identical to TRBD1. V was clipped by 6 bases and J by 7 bases; unmatched bases: 9. The CDR3 spans 15 residues. Germline lookup yields CDR1 MGHDK and CDR2 SYGVNS. CDR3 protein: CASRDRDREFGELFF. In nucleotides, the CDR3 is TGTGCCAGCAGGGACCGGGACAGGGAGTTCGGGGAGCTGTTTTTT.

The J gene is TRBJ2-1, the V gene TRBV11-2; 12 positions agree with TRBD1. The CDR3 contains 14 residues. The V segment lost 5 bases and the J segment 7 bases; nucleotides outside the gene matches: 3. CDR1 is SGHAT, CDR2 FQNNGV, per germline. CDR3 protein: CASSPGQGANEQFF. The CDR3 nucleotides read TGTGCCAGCAGCCCGGGACAGGGGGCTAATGAGCAGTTCTTC.

In this sample, this clone turned up a few times. V is TRBV19 and J is TRBJ1-4, with no clear D. The CDR3 runs 12 residues. Trimming took 7 bases from V and 2 from J, leaving 5 bases between them. The germline V gene encodes CDR1 LNHDA and CDR2 SQIVND (reference sequence). CDR3 region: CASTRTNEKLFF. CDR3 nucleotides: TGTGCCAGTACCAGGACTAATGAAAAACTGTTTTTT.

This clone was found once. This chain uses TRBV2 with TRBJ1-5, with a tentative D call TRBD1 (6 bases). CDR1 and CDR2 from the germline V gene are SNHLY and FYNNEI. The CDR3 consists of 19 residues. V was shortened by 6 bases and J by 1 base, with 25 bases between the two germline ends. CDR3 sequence reads: CASSSPRDTPGRSNQPQHF. The CDR3 coding sequence is TGTGCCAGCAGCAGCCCCCGGGACACCCCCGGAAGAAGCAATCAGCCCCAGCATTTT. The full variable domain, rest sourced from reference TRBV2 and TRBJ1-5, is EPEVTQTPSHQVTQMGQEVILRCVPISNHLYFYWYRQILGQKVEFLVSFYNNEISEKSEIFDDQFSVERPDGSNFTLKIRSTKLEDSAMYFCASSSPRDTPGRSNQPQHFGDGTRLSIL.

This chain links TRBV25-1 with TRBJ2-3; D call uncertain. The V and J ends lost 8 bases and 2 bases respectively, with 23 bases between them. CDR3 length equals 17 residues. Per the germline V gene, CDR1 is MGHDK and CDR2 is SYGVNS. The CDR3 DNA sequence: TGTGCCAGCTTCCCAAAAAACGCCCACAGCTTCACAGATACGCAGTATTTT. Translation: CASFPKNAHSFTDTQYF.

In this sample, this clone turned up a few times. The chain employs TRBV4-3 and TRBJ1-4; no clear D gene. This CDR3 has 16 amino acids. Between the trimmed V and J ends, which lost 0 bases and 3 bases, there was a span of 11 bases. CDR1 and CDR2 (germline): LGHNA, YSLEER. CDR3 in amino acids: CASSQDWQSSNEKLFF. CDR3 in DNA: TGCGCCAGCAGCCAAGATTGGCAGTCTTCTAATGAAAAACTGTTTTTT.

The chain carries TRBV7-9 and TRBJ2-3; 8 nucleotides align to TRBD2. J gave up 0 bases and V 5 bases, and 13 bases lay outside the gene matches. The CDR3 totals 18 residues. Germline V gene lookup returns CDR1 SEHNR and CDR2 FQNEAQ (reference sequence). The DNA for the CDR3 is TGTGCCAGCAGCCCCACCACTGGCGGGGGGTTTAGCACAGATACGCAGTATTTT. Encoded protein: CASSPTTGGGFSTDTQYF.

Here the CDR3 DNA reads TGTGCCAGCAGGAGGACAGGGGCAGTGGAAAAACTGTTTTTT. It is translated as CASRRTGAVEKLFF. This chain uses TRBV6-5 with TRBJ1-4; 9 bases agree with TRBD1. The CDR3 is 14 residues long. Per germline, CDR1 MNHEY and CDR2 SVGAGI. V lost 6 bases and J lost 8; bases outside the gene matches: 7.

There are a few counts of this clone. This chain connects TRBV11-2 to TRBJ1-6, with TRBD1 as a possible D gene (5 bases). The CDR3 sequence is 17 residues long. The germline V and J ends were trimmed by 2 bases and 0 bases, with 11 bases remaining between them. From germline, CDR1 is SGHAT and CDR2 FQNNGV. The CDR3 is CASSLIQGFSYNSPLHF. CDR3 DNA: TGTGCCAGCAGCTTAATCCAGGGATTCTCCTATAATTCACCCCTCCACTTT. Full variable domain (missing parts from reference TRBV11-2 and TRBJ1-6): EAGVAQSPRYKIIEKRQSVAFWCNPISGHATLYWYQQILGQGPKLLIQFQNNGVVDDSQLPKDRFSAERLKGVDSTLKIQPAKLEDSAVYLCASSLIQGFSYNSPLHFGNGTRLTVT.

The gene calls are TRBV19 and TRBJ2-5; the match to TRBD1 covers 12 bases. The CDR3 is made up of 16 amino acids. Trimming took 5 bases from V and 5 from J; bases not matched to a gene: 9. Germline V gene sequence: CDR1 LNHDA, CDR2 SQIVND (reference sequence). CDR3: CASSPEGQGAWETQYF. CDR3 in DNA: TGTGCCAGTAGTCCAGAGGGACAGGGGGCGTGGGAGACCCAGTACTTC.